The 3 T cell receptor beta chains below were found in one sample sequenced in a study of beta chain features in type 1 diabetes listed by TCRdb under 2018. The study at large found these results: A moderate but significant shortening of TCRB CDR3 length was observed in type 1 diabetes patients in all four CD4+ subsets.

Libraries came from the immunoSEQ multiplex PCR assay. All of the isolated RNA was reverse transcribed with the High Capacity cDNA Reverse Transcription Kit, so expressed TCRB transcripts were sequenced. Entries here come from immuneACCESS through TCRdb and include only in-frame sequences with V and J called. Some clones fail to appear in such tables; in the studies checked, an unresolved V gene covers under half of the shortfall, and the cause of the remainder is unknown. This sample is represented by tens of thousands of clones; around 49% of them were singletons. The ten top clones hold 0.65% to 0.9% of the sample. No antigen has been identified for these receptors. Sequenced material: central memory CD4+ T cells from blood. These receptors originate from a man aged 25 to 40 with type 1 diabetes.

The J gene is TRBJ2-1, the V gene TRBV18, with 9 bases identical to TRBD2. Germline-derived CDR1 and CDR2 are KGHSH and LQKENI. This CDR3 has 15 amino acids. After removal of 0 bases from V and 4 bases from J, the junction contained 1 base not matched to a gene. The CDR3 here is CASSPPTSGYNEQFF. The CDR3 coding sequence is TGTGCCAGCTCACCACCAACTAGCGGGTACAATGAGCAGTTCTTC. The whole variable domain, remainder taken from reference TRBV18 and TRBJ2-1, is NAGVMQNPRHLVRRRGQEARLRCSPMKGHSHVYWYRQLPEEGLKFMVYLQKENIIDESGMPKERFSAEFPKEGPSILRIQQVVRGDSAAYFCASSPPTSGYNEQFFGPGTRLTVL.

V usage is TRBV6-6 and J usage is TRBJ2-1; 9 positions agree with TRBD2. CDR1 and CDR2 from the germline V gene are MNHNY and SVGAGI (reference sequence). J was trimmed by 4 bases and V by 6 bases; bases with no gene match: 7. The CDR3 sequence is 15 residues long. CDR3: CASSPGTSLYNEQFF. The CDR3 nucleotides read TGTGCCAGCAGCCCCGGGACTAGCTTGTACAATGAGCAGTTCTTC.

This clone was found a few times. The rearrangement joins TRBV5-1 to TRBJ2-3; TRBD2 matches 13 bases. CDR3 length: 15 amino acids. Unmatched junction bases numbered 3, after V lost 2 bases and J lost 6 bases. Per the germline V gene, CDR1 is SGHRS and CDR2 is YFSETQ. CDR3 protein: CASSLGLAGADTQYF. The CDR3 DNA sequence: TGCGCCAGCAGCTTAGGACTAGCGGGAGCGGATACGCAGTATTTT.